A single sample gave rise to the 29 T cell receptor beta chains below, sequenced in a study of blood T cells in healthy people across ages. Together with a sample-barcoded 5' primer, a J-beta primer mix was included in a second PCR lasting roughly 6 to 12 cycles. One entry per CDR3 protein, called by TCRdb with MiXCR from the 5' RACE reads. The repertoire holds more than 900,000 distinct CDR3 sequences, with 20% to 25% as singletons. These data also formed part of another study, on T cells of mothers and their children.

Sequencing used blood. The receptors were gathered from a girl aged 2 to 10 in good health.

A few counts support this clonotype. J is TRBJ2-1 and V is TRBV20-1; D assignment may be TRBD1 or TRBD2 (5 bases each). Trimming removed 0 bases at V and 2 bases at J, with 11 bases between. The CDR3 covers 15 residues. Germline CDR1 is DFQATT and CDR2 is SNEGSKA (reference sequence). The CDR3 here is CSARDEGSPYNEQFF. Written as DNA, the CDR3 is TGCAGTGCTAGAGATGAGGGGAGCCCCTACAATGAGCAGTTCTTC.

The chain employs TRBV6-6 and TRBJ1-4, with D possibly TRBD1 on 5 matching bases. The CDR3 runs 14 residues. Germline V gene sequence: CDR1 MNHNY, CDR2 SVGAGI (reference sequence). V was clipped by 6 bases and J by 10 bases, with 18 bases between them. The DNA of the CDR3 is TGTGCCAGCAGCTCGACAGCTGGAATGGGAAAACTGTTTTTT. This gives the protein CASSSTAGMGKLFF.

V is TRBV29-1 and J is TRBJ2-2; the D is unclear. The ends were cut back, 6 bases at V and 6 bases at J, with 14 bases in the middle. Germline V gene data show CDR1 as SQVTM and CDR2 as ANQGSEA. CDR3 size: 13 residues. The CDR3 DNA follows: TGCAGCGTCACAGCCCTCGGCGCCGGGGAGCTGTTTTTT. Its protein is CSVTALGAGELFF.

The V and J genes are TRBV11-3 and TRBJ2-7, with D possibly being TRBD1 or TRBD2 (6 bases each). V was shortened by 6 bases and J by 3 bases, with 12 bases between the two germline ends. Germline V lookup: CDR1 SGHNT, CDR2 YENEEA. The CDR3 consists of 13 residues. The CDR3: CASSRRGDYEQYF. The CDR3 DNA reads as TGTGCCAGCAGTCGTAGGGGGGACTACGAGCAGTACTTC.

The chain couples TRBV6-6 to TRBJ1-4; D remains unclear. V was pared by 0 bases and J by 1 base, with 9 bases between. CDR3 length: 16 amino acids. Germline CDR1 and CDR2: MNHNY and SVGAGI (reference sequence). The CDR3 protein is CASSYSDWGTNEKLFF. The DNA of the CDR3 is TGTGCCAGCAGTTACTCCGATTGGGGAACTAATGAAAAACTGTTTTTT.

This clonotype was counted between two and nine times. The rearrangement uses TRBV12-5 and TRBJ1-4; tentatively, D is TRBD1 (6 bases). Per germline, CDR1 LGHNT and CDR2 FRNRAP. V was cut by 3 bases and J by 0 bases, with 23 bases left in between. The CDR3 loop spans 20 amino acids. The CDR3 bases are TGTGCTAGTGGTTTTTGGACACCGGGACAAATAGTTGCAACTAATGAAAAACTGTTTTTT. Encoded protein: CASGFWTPGQIVATNEKLFF.

This rearrangement joins TRBV5-1 to TRBJ2-5; 7 nucleotides line up with TRBD1. Trimming took 2 bases from V and 1 from J; bases not matched to a gene: 5. Germline V CDR1 and CDR2: SGHRS, YFSETQ. The CDR3 runs 15 residues. The CDR3: CASSFGWDSQETQYF. In DNA, the CDR3 is TGCGCCAGCAGCTTTGGGTGGGACAGCCAAGAGACCCAGTACTTC.

Many counts were recorded for this clonotype. J is TRBJ2-1 and V is TRBV5-1; D tentatively fits TRBD1 or TRBD2 (5 bases each). The CDR3 consists of 15 residues. Germline assignment: CDR1 SGHRS and CDR2 YFSETQ. Trimming pared 0 bases from V and 5 bases from J, leaving 12 bases between. The CDR3 spells CASSLGGLGDNEQFF. The CDR3 DNA is TGCGCCAGCAGCTTGGGGGGCTTGGGGGACAATGAGCAGTTCTTC.

This chain links TRBV28 with TRBJ2-7; 9 bases are a match to TRBD1. The germline gives CDR1 MDHEN, CDR2 SYDVKM. This CDR3 is 15 amino acids long. J was trimmed by 4 bases and V by 5 bases; bases with no gene match: 9. CDR3 region: CASSLEGDRAYEQYF. In DNA form, the CDR3 reads TGTGCCAGCAGTCTCGAGGGGGACAGGGCGTACGAGCAGTACTTC.

The chain is built from TRBV28 and TRBJ2-5; either TRBD1 or TRBD2 may fit D (5 bases each). The assigned J gene may be wrong: the sequence end matches TRBJ2-7 better. Germline CDR1 is MDHEN and CDR2 is SYDVKM. CDR3 length: 17 residues. CDR3 in DNA: TGTGCCAGCAGTTTAGACATCCGGGACCCTCGATCATACGAGCAGTACTTC. It translates to CASSLDIRDPRSYEQYF.

This rearrangement joins TRBV29-1 to TRBJ2-1; 15 bases agree with TRBD2. The junction had 12 bases not matched to a gene; V was cut back by 7 bases and J by 8 bases. The CDR3 consists of 16 residues. Germline CDR1 is SQVTM and CDR2 is ANQGSEA. The CDR3 reads CSAEGTSGRRTDEQFF. CDR3 bases: TGCAGCGCTGAGGGGACTAGCGGGAGGCGTACGGATGAGCAGTTCTTC.

This clonotype occurred a few times. The genes are TRBV18 and TRBJ2-3, with 7 bases matching TRBD1. This CDR3 comprises 15 residues. With V trimmed by 3 bases and J by 2 bases, 5 bases remained unmatched. Germline CDR1 KGHSH, CDR2 LQKENI. The DNA for the CDR3 is TGTGCCAGCTCACCGCAACAGGGGATCACAGATACGCAGTATTTT. Translated: CASSPQQGITDTQYF.

The genes are TRBV28 and TRBJ2-7, with 7 bases identical to TRBD1. This CDR3 is built from 13 residues. The trim removed 6 bases at V and 5 bases at J, leaving 7 bases unmatched. CDR1 and CDR2 (germline): MDHEN, SYDVKM. CDR3 nucleotide sequence: TGTGCCAGCAGCAACAGGGGAAGTCACGAGCAGTACTTC. Translation gives CASSNRGSHEQYF.

This clonotype was picked up a small number of times. V gene TRBV7-2 combines with J gene TRBJ1-2; D is ambiguous. CDR3 size: 15 residues. The germline V gene has CDR1 SGHTA and CDR2 FQGNSA. V gave up 0 bases and J gave up 4 bases, with 12 bases separating them. The CDR3 here is CASSLAGRQAYGYTF. CDR3 in DNA: TGTGCCAGCAGCTTAGCGGGGAGGCAGGCCTATGGCTACACCTTC.

The table lists this clonotype with a count of one. The chain carries TRBV4-1 and TRBJ2-1, with 8 nucleotides matching TRBD2. This CDR3 contains 18 residues. The germline gives CDR1 MGHRA, CDR2 YSYEKL. The V and J ends lost 3 bases and 5 bases, in that order; junction bases with no gene match: 15. CDR3 DNA: TGCGCCAGCAGCCATGTGGCCGGGTGGATTAGCGGGGACAATGAGCAGTTCTTC. Residues: CASSHVAGWISGDNEQFF.

The chain has TRBV29-1 and TRBJ1-4; D might be TRBD1 (6 bases). Germline-derived CDR1 and CDR2 are SQVTM and ANQGSEA. The length of the CDR3 is 13 residues. V lost 3 bases and J lost 8, with 13 bases in between. The CDR3 reads CSVEQQGPEKLFF. Here the CDR3 DNA reads TGCAGCGTTGAGCAACAGGGACCAGAAAAACTGTTTTTT.

DNA for the CDR3: TGTGCCAGCAGCACGGACAGGGGGACTCAGCCCCAGCATTTT. Protein: CASSTDRGTQPQHF. The chain recombines TRBV7-9 with TRBJ1-5; TRBD1 matches at 10 bases. The length of the CDR3 is 14 residues. Germline V gene data show CDR1 as SEHNR and CDR2 as FQNEAQ (reference sequence). Unmatched junction bases numbered 4, after V lost 5 bases and J lost 6 bases.

This clonotype turned up a few times. The CDR3: CASSHPGTSDYGYTF. CDR3 DNA sequence: TGTGCCAGCAGCCATCCCGGGACAAGTGACTATGGCTACACCTTC. The chain joins TRBV4-2 to TRBJ1-2; weak D call: TRBD1 (6 bases). Germline loops: CDR1 LGHNA, CDR2 YNFKEQ. V lost 3 bases and J 3 bases, leaving 14 bases between the germline ends. This CDR3 region has 15 residues.

This clonotype was observed a handful of times. This sequence joins TRBV5-1 and TRBJ1-1, with 7 bases that match TRBD1. J gave up 5 bases and V 4 bases, and 14 bases lay outside the gene matches. CDR3 length equals 16 residues. Looked up from germline, CDR1 is SGHRS and CDR2 is YFSETQ. CDR3 protein: CASSPSGQPSRTEAFF. For the CDR3, the DNA is TGCGCCAGCAGCCCGTCGGGACAGCCGTCTCGTACTGAAGCTTTCTTT.

This clonotype was found many times. The J gene is TRBJ2-1, the V gene TRBV24-1, with 8 nucleotides matching TRBD2. The CDR3 contains 17 residues. V lost 4 bases to trimming and J lost 4 bases; unmatched junction nucleotides: 11. Germline V gene data show CDR1 as KGHDR and CDR2 as SFDVKD. CDR3 sequence (DNA): TGTGCCACCAGTGAGTTCTCCGGGACTAGGGCATACAATGAGCAGTTCTTC. Translating gives CATSEFSGTRAYNEQFF.

The V gene is TRBV10-1, the J gene TRBJ2-1, with TRBD2 matching 9 bases. The J segment lost 8 bases and the V segment lost 2 bases, leaving 7 bases of the junction unmatched. The CDR3 sequence is 15 residues long. In germline, CDR1 is WNHNN, CDR2 SYGVQD (reference sequence). CDR3 residues: CASSEGLAGGYEQFF. CDR3 in DNA: TGCGCCAGCAGTGAGGGGTTGGCGGGAGGGTATGAGCAGTTCTTC.

This clonotype was seen a handful of times. DNA of the CDR3: TGTGCCAGCAGTTTGTTGGTCGGGGAGACCCAGTACTTC. Its translation: CASSLLVGETQYF. The chain has TRBV12-3 or TRBV12-4 and TRBJ2-5, with unresolved D. This CDR3 is built from 13 residues. With 3 bases removed from V and 5 bases from J, the gap between germline ends came to 10 bases.

The chain combines TRBV20-1 with TRBJ1-2; D is perhaps TRBD1 (5 bases). CDR1 is DFQATT, CDR2 SNEGSKA, per germline (reference sequence). The germline V and J ends were trimmed by 4 bases and 6 bases, with 18 bases remaining between them. CDR3 length equals 14 residues. Here the CDR3 DNA reads TGCAGTGCTACCCGCCAGGGACCCATGCATGGCTACACCTTC. Translating gives CSATRQGPMHGYTF.

The V call is TRBV5-5, the J call TRBJ2-5, with 11 bases aligning to TRBD2. CDR1 and CDR2 from the germline V gene are SGHKS and YYEKEE (reference sequence). With V trimmed by 6 bases and J by 2 bases, 6 bases remained unmatched. The CDR3 totals 15 residues. CDR3 sequence: CASTLAGGQQETQYF. CDR3 bases: TGTGCCAGCACCCTAGCGGGGGGCCAACAAGAGACCCAGTACTTC.

In its sample, this clonotype was seen once. This may come from a read error, since a much larger clone is one base off. The chain links TRBV7-9 to TRBJ1-4; D remains ambiguous. This CDR3 contains 10 residues. Germline V CDR1 and CDR2: SEHNR, FQNEAQ (reference sequence). The CDR3 is CAGSSEKLFF. In DNA form, the CDR3 reads TGTGCCGGCAGCTCTGAAAAACTGTTTTTT.

The chain carries TRBV5-5 and TRBJ2-7; tentatively, D is TRBD1 (6 bases). CDR3 length: 15 residues. V dropped 0 bases and J dropped 7 bases, with 17 bases sitting between them. Germline V gene sequence: CDR1 SGHKS, CDR2 YYEKEE (reference sequence). The CDR3 protein is CASSLAGTTPREQYF. DNA for the CDR3: TGTGCCAGCAGCTTGGCCGGGACAACCCCACGGGAGCAGTACTTC. The variable domain in full, with the rest retrieved from reference TRBV5-5 and TRBJ2-7, is DAGVTQSPTHLIKTRGQQVTLRCSPISGHKSVSWYQQVLGQGPQFIFQYYEKEERGRGNFPDRFSARQFPNYSSELNVNALLLGDSALYLCASSLAGTTPREQYFGPGTRLTVT.

In its sample, this clonotype was seen a few times. V gene TRBV29-1 combines with J gene TRBJ1-4; D is unclear. The CDR3 consists of 14 residues. Germline V gene sequence: CDR1 SQVTM, CDR2 ANQGSEA. Trimming removed 6 bases at V and 0 bases at J, with 11 bases between. This CDR3 is CSVASGATNEKLFF. The CDR3 DNA follows: TGCAGCGTGGCGAGCGGGGCAACTAATGAAAAACTGTTTTTT.

The chain uses TRBV4-2 and TRBJ2-3; D unclear. V was clipped by 0 bases and J by 4 bases, with 20 bases between them. The CDR3 loop spans 18 amino acids. The germline gives CDR1 LGHNA, CDR2 YNFKEQ. CDR3 nucleotides: TGTGCCAGCAGCCAAGATTATACATATATCTTAATTTCAGATACGCAGTATTTT. Amino acids: CASSQDYTYILISDTQYF.

This chain connects TRBV29-1 to TRBJ2-3; tentative D call: TRBD2 (6 bases). This CDR3 is 12 amino acids long. Germline V gene data show CDR1 as SQVTM and CDR2 as ANQGSEA. The ends were cut back, 7 bases at V and 3 bases at J, with 11 bases in the middle. This CDR3 reads CSAPGVTDTQYF. The CDR3 DNA follows: TGCAGCGCCCCGGGAGTGACAGATACGCAGTATTTT.